The 16 T cell receptor beta chains listed next were all sequenced from one sample in a study of OX40 agonist ivuxolimab in advanced cancers. The table came from immunoSEQ multiplex PCR; TCRdb's copy has only in-frame clones and leaves some out. The top ten hold approximately 25% of the sample, which has around 24,000 clones, about 82% seen once. The material sequenced was CD4+ or CD8+ T cells sorted from blood, taken in a trial of the OX40 agonist ivuxolimab. Every receptor here comes from an adult with an advanced solid tumor such as melanoma, head and neck, liver or kidney cancer.

The chain couples TRBV7-3 to TRBJ2-1, with a possible D match to TRBD2 (6 bases). The CDR3 spans 15 residues. V lost 6 bases and J 0 bases, leaving 12 bases between the germline ends. CDR1 and CDR2 from the germline V gene are SGHTA and FQGTGA. CDR3 protein: CASRISGSSYNEQFF. CDR3 in DNA: TGTGCCAGCAGGATTAGCGGTAGCTCCTACAATGAGCAGTTCTTC.

V usage is TRBV5-6 and J usage is TRBJ2-7; D perhaps matches TRBD2 (5 bases). Germline lookup yields CDR1 SGHDT and CDR2 YYEEEE. The CDR3 runs to 13 residues. With 2 bases removed from V and 6 bases from J, the gap between germline ends came to 12 bases. In DNA form, the CDR3 reads TGTGCCAGCAGCTTCGGGGAGTTTCGCGAGCAGTACTTC. Residues: CASSFGEFREQYF.

The rearrangement joins TRBV9 to TRBJ2-7; possibly TRBD1 or TRBD2 for D (5 bases each). The CDR3 length is 14 residues. From germline, CDR1 is SGDLS and CDR2 YYNGEE. The V and J ends lost 4 bases and 5 bases respectively, with 16 bases between them. CDR3 loop: CASSSGAGRNEQYF. CDR3 sequence (DNA): TGTGCCAGCAGCTCCGGGGCAGGGCGAAACGAGCAGTACTTC.

The V and J genes are TRBV19 and TRBJ1-2, with 8 bases aligning to TRBD1. V shed 1 base and J 7 bases; nucleotides not matched to a gene: 11. This CDR3 has 16 amino acids. The germline CDR1 and CDR2 sequences are LNHDA and SQIVND (reference sequence). The CDR3 DNA reads as TGTGCCAGTAGTATAGTCCTATCAGGACAGGGCTTTGGCTACACCTTC. It codes for CASSIVLSGQGFGYTF.

V gene TRBV5-1 combines with J gene TRBJ1-1, with a weak D call TRBD1 (5 bases). The germline CDR1 and CDR2 sequences are SGHRS and YFSETQ. V was pared by 6 bases and J by 1 base, with 13 bases between. The CDR3 consists of 14 residues. The CDR3 nucleotides read TGCGCCAGCACTCGATTTACAGGGAACACTGAAGCTTTCTTT. Translation: CASTRFTGNTEAFF.

Comment on this clone: The same CDR3 is also encoded by other DNA sequences in this sample. The genes are TRBV6-4 and TRBJ1-5; no definite D call. V was pared by 5 bases and J by 12 bases, with 11 bases between. This CDR3 is 11 amino acids long. The germline V gene encodes CDR1 MRHNA and CDR2 SNTAGT. CDR3 in DNA: TGTGCCAGCAGTCGTGGTTTTGGCCAGCATTTT. Translating it yields CASSRGFGQHF.

The chain links TRBV9 to TRBJ2-1; a possible D gene is TRBD2 (6 bases). V was shortened by 3 bases and J by 3 bases, with 13 bases between the two germline ends. The CDR3 spans 15 residues. Germline CDR1 and CDR2: SGDLS and YYNGEE. Here the CDR3 reads CASSGAGTIYNEQFF. For the CDR3, the DNA is TGTGCCAGCAGCGGAGCGGGCACCATCTACAATGAGCAGTTCTTC. The full variable domain, its missing parts supplied by reference TRBV9 and TRBJ2-1, is DSGVTQTPKHLITATGQRVTLRCSPRSGDLSVYWYQQSLDQGLQFLIQYYNGEERAKGNILERFSAQQFPDLHSELNLSSLELGDSALYFCASSGAGTIYNEQFFGPGTRLTVL.

V gene TRBV19 combines with J gene TRBJ1-2; no reliable D call. The V end lost 7 bases, the J end lost 4 bases, and 13 bases lay between the germline ends. This CDR3 is built from 13 residues. The germline gives CDR1 LNHDA, CDR2 SQIVND (reference sequence). The CDR3 here is CASNSGPFYGYTF. DNA of the CDR3: TGTGCCAGTAATTCGGGCCCATTCTATGGCTACACCTTC.

This clone was picked up a small number of times. The rearrangement joins TRBV2 to TRBJ2-7, with unresolved D. In germline, CDR1 is SNHLY, CDR2 FYNNEI. The CDR3 totals 15 residues. V lost 2 bases and J 2 bases, leaving 13 bases between the germline ends. Here the CDR3 DNA reads TGTGCCAGCAGTGAATTCAAGGGTGCCACCTACGAGCAGTACTTC. Its translation: CASSEFKGATYEQYF.

The chain uses TRBV27 and TRBJ2-1; maybe TRBD1 (6 bases). The germline CDR1 and CDR2 sequences are MNHEY and SMNVEV (reference sequence). The CDR3 runs to 15 residues. Deletions cut 2 bases from V and 0 bases from J, with 8 bases between. CDR3 residues: CASSLEDSSYNEQFF. The CDR3 bases are TGTGCCAGCAGTTTAGAGGACAGCTCCTACAATGAGCAGTTCTTC.

The V call is TRBV10-3, the J call TRBJ1-2, with 9 positions matching TRBD1. V lost 4 bases to trimming and J lost 8 bases; unmatched junction nucleotides: 5. This CDR3 is 13 amino acids long. Germline CDR1 is ENHRY and CDR2 is SYGVKD. The DNA for the CDR3 is TGTGCCATCAGTGGGACAGGGGTTATAGGCTACACCTTC. Residues: CAISGTGVIGYTF.

The CDR3 nucleotides are TGTGCCAGCAGCGGGGGACTAGCCGACCTAGCCAAAAACATTCAGTACTTC. Encoded protein: CASSGGLADLAKNIQYF. This chain links TRBV9 with TRBJ2-4; 9 positions agree with TRBD2. Germline assignment: CDR1 SGDLS and CDR2 YYNGEE. The V segment lost 3 bases and the J segment 0 bases; nucleotides outside the gene matches: 7. This CDR3 is built from 17 residues.

The chain couples TRBV4-2 to TRBJ2-1, with D unresolved. The germline gives CDR1 LGHNA, CDR2 YNFKEQ. The length of the CDR3 is 14 residues. Trimming stripped 2 bases from V and 6 bases from J, with 11 bases between. CDR3 sequence (DNA): TGTGCCAGCAGCCAACCACGGAGTGTCAATGAGCAGTTCTTC. Protein: CASSQPRSVNEQFF.

The rearrangement joins TRBV5-1 to TRBJ1-1; 8 bases align to TRBD1. After removal of 2 bases from V and 1 base from J, the junction contained 7 bases not matched to a gene. CDR3 length equals 16 residues. From germline, CDR1 is SGHRS and CDR2 YFSETQ. CDR3 region: CASSLNPGTGNTEAFF. Here the CDR3 DNA reads TGCGCCAGCAGCTTAAACCCCGGGACAGGGAACACTGAAGCTTTCTTT.

This sequence joins TRBV19 and TRBJ2-1; D call uncertain. The germline gives CDR1 LNHDA, CDR2 SQIVND (reference sequence). CDR3 length: 15 residues. Trimming pared 3 bases from V and 2 bases from J, leaving 11 bases between. The CDR3, as DNA: TGTGCCAGTAGTATTCACCAGGTCACCTACAATGAGCAGTTCTTC. It translates to CASSIHQVTYNEQFF.

The J gene is TRBJ2-7, the V gene TRBV10-2, with D possibly being TRBD1 (6 bases). Deletions cut 2 bases from V and 5 bases from J, with 10 bases between. CDR3 length equals 13 residues. The germline V gene has CDR1 WSHSY and CDR2 SAAADI. CDR3 DNA: TGCGCCAGCAGTGAGGCAGGGGTCCACGAGCAGTACTTC. Translation: CASSEAGVHEQYF.